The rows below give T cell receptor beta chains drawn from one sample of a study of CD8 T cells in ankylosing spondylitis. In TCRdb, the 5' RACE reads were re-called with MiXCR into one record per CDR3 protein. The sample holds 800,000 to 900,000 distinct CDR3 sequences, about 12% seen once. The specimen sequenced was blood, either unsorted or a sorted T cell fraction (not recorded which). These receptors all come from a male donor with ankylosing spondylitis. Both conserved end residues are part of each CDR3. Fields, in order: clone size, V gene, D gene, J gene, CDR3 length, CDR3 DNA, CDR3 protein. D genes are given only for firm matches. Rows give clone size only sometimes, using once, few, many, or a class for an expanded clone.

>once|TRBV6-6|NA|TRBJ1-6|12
TGTGCCAGCAGTCACCATAATTCACCCCTCCACTTT
CASSHHNSPLHF
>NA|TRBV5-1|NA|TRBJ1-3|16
TGCGCCAGCAGCCCGGAGCAGGGGCGCTCTGGAAACACCATATATTTT
CASSPEQGRSGNTIYF
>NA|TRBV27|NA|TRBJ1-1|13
TGTGCCAGCAGTTTTTTAGCGAGCACTGAAGCTTTCTTT
CASSFLASTEAFF
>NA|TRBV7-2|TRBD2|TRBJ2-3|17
TGTGCCAGCAGCTCTCGGACTAGCGGGGGGACCACAGATACGCAGTATTTT
CASSSRTSGGTTDTQYF
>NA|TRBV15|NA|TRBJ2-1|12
TGTGCCACCAGCAGAGACAGTAATGAGCAGTTCTTC
CATSRDSNEQFF
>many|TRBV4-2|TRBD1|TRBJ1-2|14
TGTGCCAGCAGCTTCCGGGACAGGGGACGCGGCTACACCTTC
CASSFRDRGRGYTF
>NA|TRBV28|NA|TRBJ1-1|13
TGTGCCAGCACCCCTTGGTCGGACACTGAAGCTTTCTTT
CASTPWSDTEAFF
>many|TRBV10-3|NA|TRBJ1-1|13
TGTGCCATCAGTGAGAGGGGGAACACTGAAGCTTTCTTT
CAISERGNTEAFF
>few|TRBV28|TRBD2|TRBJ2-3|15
TGTGCCAGCAGGGAACCGGGACTAGCCACAGATACGCAGTATTTT
CASREPGLATDTQYF
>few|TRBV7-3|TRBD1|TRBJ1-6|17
TGTGCCAGCAGCTTAATGGGGGGGAGACAGGGCTACTCACCCCTCCACTTT
CASSLMGGRQGYSPLHF
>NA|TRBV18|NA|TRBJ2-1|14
TGTGCCAGCTCAGTCCGGGACACGGAGAGTGGGCAGTTCTTC
CASSVRDTESGQFF
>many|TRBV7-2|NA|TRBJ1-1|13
TGTGCCAGCAGCTTAGTATTCAACACTGAAGCTTTCTTT
CASSLVFNTEAFF
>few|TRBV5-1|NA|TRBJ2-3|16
TGCGCCAGCAAGCCACCCGGGGGTGGTAGCACAGATACGCAGTATTTT
CASKPPGGGSTDTQYF
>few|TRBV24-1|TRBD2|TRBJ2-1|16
TGTGCCACCAGTGATGTAGCGGGATCCACCTACAATGAGCAGTTCTTC
CATSDVAGSTYNEQFF
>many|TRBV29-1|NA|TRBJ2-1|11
TGCAGCGTTGGGTCAGGGTATGAGCAGTTCTTC
CSVGSGYEQFF
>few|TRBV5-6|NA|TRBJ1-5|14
TGTGCCAGCAGCTTGGCGCTGGGGAGTCAGCCCCAGCATTTT
CASSLALGSQPQHF
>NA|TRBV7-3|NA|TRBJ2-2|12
TGTGCCAGCAGCTTAAGTAGGGGGGAGCTGTTTTTT
CASSLSRGELFF
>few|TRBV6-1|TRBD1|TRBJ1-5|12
TGTGCCAGCACAGGGGGCTATCAGCCCCAGCATTTT
CASTGGYQPQHF
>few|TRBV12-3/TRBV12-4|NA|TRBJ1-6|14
TGTGCCATTCCCCAGGGAGTCGATAATTCACCCCTCCACTTT
CAIPQGVDNSPLHF
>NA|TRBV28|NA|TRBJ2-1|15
TGTGCCAGCAGTTGGGGAGGGACAACCTACAATGAGCAGTTCTTC
CASSWGGTTYNEQFF
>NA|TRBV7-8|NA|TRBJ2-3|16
TGTGCCAGCAGCTTAGATGACAGACTTAGCACAGATACGCAGTATTTT
CASSLDDRLSTDTQYF
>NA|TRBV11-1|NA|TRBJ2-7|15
TGTGCCAGCAGCCCTCTTGTGGGTTTTGGCTACGAGCAGTACTTC
CASSPLVGFGYEQYF
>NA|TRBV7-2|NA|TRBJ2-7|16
TGTGCCAGCAGCTCATCCAATAAGCGGAGCTCCTACGAGCAGTACTTC
CASSSSNKRSSYEQYF
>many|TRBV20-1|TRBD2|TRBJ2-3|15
TGCAGTGCTAGAGACCAGCGGGGGGCCTATGTGACGCAGTATTTT
CSARDQRGAYVTQYF
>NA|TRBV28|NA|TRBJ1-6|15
TGTGCCAGCAGTTTGACGGGATTCAATAATTCACCCCTCCACTTT
CASSLTGFNNSPLHF
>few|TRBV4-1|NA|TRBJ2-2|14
TGCGCCAGCAGAGGCAGGGGAAACACCGGGGAGCTGTTTTTT
CASRGRGNTGELFF
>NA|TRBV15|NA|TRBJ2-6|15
TGTGCCACCAGCAGAGAAACAGCTGGGGCCAACGTCCTGACTTTC
CATSRETAGANVLTF
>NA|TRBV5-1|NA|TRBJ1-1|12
TGCGCCAGCAGCTTGGTCGAGGGGGAAGCTTTCTTT
CASSLVEGEAFF
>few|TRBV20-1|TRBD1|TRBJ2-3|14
TGCAGTGCTAGACCGGGACAGCGAACAGATACGCAGTATTTT
CSARPGQRTDTQYF